The source of this TCR beta chain is a study of CD8 T cells in Susac syndrome. In germline, CDR1 is GTSNPN, CDR2 SVGIG (reference sequence). Trimming removed 5 bases at V and 2 bases at J, with 12 bases between. CDR3 length: 13 residues. The patients who served as multiple sclerosis controls were treatment-naive and had stable or active relapsing-remitting disease that fulfilled the revised McDonald criteria. Random hexamers primed reverse transcription of about 0.45 to 1 ug RNA. Across 54 Vbeta and 13 Jbeta, immunoSEQ multiplex PCR amplified TCR beta CDR3. TCRdb processed the immunoSEQ multiplex PCR reads anew with MiXCR; each CDR3 protein has one entry. The sample has about 140,000 distinct CDR3 sequences, approximately 95% seen once; the top ten hold 0.11%.

This TCR came from a human donor with multiple sclerosis. Input material: CD4+ T cells from PBMCs. The chain couples TRBV30 to TRBJ1-1, with D possibly TRBD1 on 6 matching bases. CDR3 loop: CAWAGTPNTEAFF. The CDR3 nucleotides are TGTGCCTGGGCCGGGACACCAAACACTGAAGCTTTCTTT.